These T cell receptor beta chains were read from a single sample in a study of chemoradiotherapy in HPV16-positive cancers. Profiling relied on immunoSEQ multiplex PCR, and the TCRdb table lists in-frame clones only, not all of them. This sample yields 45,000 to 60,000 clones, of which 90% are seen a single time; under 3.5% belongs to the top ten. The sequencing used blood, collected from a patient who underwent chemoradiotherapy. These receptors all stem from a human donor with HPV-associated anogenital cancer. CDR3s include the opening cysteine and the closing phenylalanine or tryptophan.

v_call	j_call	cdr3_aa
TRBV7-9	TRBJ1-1	CASIFGQNTEAFF
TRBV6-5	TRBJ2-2	CASSYKDPNTGELFF
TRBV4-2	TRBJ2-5	CASSQDGGGGGRETQYF
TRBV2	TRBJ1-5	CASTETGIQPQHF
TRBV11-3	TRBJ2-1	CASSFSKGGNEQFF
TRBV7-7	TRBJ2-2	CASSLELAAGGPGTGELFF
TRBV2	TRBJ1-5	CASRPWMESNQPQHF
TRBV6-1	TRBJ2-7	CASTREWGRVYEQYF
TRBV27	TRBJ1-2	CASSPQGAAGYTF
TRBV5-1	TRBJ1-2	CASSLWGPDYGYTF
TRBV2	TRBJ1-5	CASSDDRGNQPQHF
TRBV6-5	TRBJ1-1	CASSTTQGVGTEAFF
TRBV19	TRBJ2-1	CASSPSTSGYSSSYNEQFF
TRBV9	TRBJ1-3	CASSATGARGNTIYF
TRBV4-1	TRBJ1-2	CASSQEGGPSYGYTF
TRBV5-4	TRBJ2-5	CASSPVRRGEETQYF
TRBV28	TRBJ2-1	CASSRFDRIDNEQFF
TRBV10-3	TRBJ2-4	CAISESRGGLAKNIQYF
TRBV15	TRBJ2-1	CATSSPYHLAGGTAGQFF
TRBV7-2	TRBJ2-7	CASSLAYSGHEQYF
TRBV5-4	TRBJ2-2	CASSPGSRDTGELFF
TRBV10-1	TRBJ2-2	CASSAQGSSNTGELFF
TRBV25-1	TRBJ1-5	CASRETGYNQPQHF
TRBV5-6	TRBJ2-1	CASSWAGTSGNEQFF
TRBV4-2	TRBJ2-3	CASSQRGGADTQYF
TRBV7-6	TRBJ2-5	CASSLDPVTQYF
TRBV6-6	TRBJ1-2	CASSLGDFMYGYTF
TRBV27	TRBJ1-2	CASSSGTGMSYTF
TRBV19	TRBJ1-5	CASSSGGGNQPQHF
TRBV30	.	CAWGSESGQGRKSYEQYF
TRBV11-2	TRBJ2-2	CASSLGLNTGELFF
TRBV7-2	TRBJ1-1	CASSLGPALAGEAFF
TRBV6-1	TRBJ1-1	CASSPRTGLNTEAFF
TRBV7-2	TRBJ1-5	CASSLAQGRVNQPQHF
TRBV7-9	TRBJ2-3	CASSSPSGGSTDTQYF